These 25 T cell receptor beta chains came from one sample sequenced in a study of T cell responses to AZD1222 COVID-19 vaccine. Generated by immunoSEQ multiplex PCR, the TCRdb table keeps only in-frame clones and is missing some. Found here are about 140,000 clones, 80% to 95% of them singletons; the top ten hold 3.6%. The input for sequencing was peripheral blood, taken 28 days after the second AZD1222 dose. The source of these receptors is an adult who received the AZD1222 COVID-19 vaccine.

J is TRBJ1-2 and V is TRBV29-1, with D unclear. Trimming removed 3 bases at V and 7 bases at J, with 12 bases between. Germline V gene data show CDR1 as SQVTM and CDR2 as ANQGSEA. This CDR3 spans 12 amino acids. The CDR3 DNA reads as TGCAGCGTTGATCCCGGGAACGGTGGCTACACCTTC. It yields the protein CSVDPGNGGYTF.

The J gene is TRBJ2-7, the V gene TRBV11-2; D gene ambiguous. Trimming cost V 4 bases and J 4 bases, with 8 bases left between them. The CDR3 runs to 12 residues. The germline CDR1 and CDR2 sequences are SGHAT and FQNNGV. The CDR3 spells CASSSLKYEQYF. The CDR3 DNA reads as TGTGCCAGCAGCTCCCTAAAATACGAGCAGTACTTC.

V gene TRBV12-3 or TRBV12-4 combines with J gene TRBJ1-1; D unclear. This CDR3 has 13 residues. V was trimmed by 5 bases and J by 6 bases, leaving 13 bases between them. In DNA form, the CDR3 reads TGTGCCAGCAGTCCCCCCCCGGGCCCTGAAGCTTTCTTT. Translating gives CASSPPPGPEAFF.

The CDR3 reads CASSPPGRGTDEQFF. CDR3 in DNA: TGTGCCAGCTCACCACCGGGGCGGGGTACGGATGAGCAGTTCTTC. This rearrangement joins TRBV18 to TRBJ2-1; TRBD2 might be the D (6 bases). CDR3 length equals 15 residues. In germline, CDR1 is KGHSH, CDR2 LQKENI. Trimming took 0 bases from V and 8 from J, leaving 14 bases between them.

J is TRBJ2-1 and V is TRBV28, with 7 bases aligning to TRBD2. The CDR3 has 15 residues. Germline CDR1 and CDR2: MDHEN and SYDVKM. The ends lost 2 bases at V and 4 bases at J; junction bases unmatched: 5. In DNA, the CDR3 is TGTGCCAGCAGTTTAAGTCTAGCGGAGTACAATGAGCAGTTCTTC. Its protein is CASSLSLAEYNEQFF.

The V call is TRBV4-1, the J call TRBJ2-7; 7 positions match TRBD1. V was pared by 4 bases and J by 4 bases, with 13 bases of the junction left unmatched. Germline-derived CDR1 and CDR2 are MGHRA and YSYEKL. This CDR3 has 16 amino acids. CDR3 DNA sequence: TGCGCCAGCAGCCGGACGACAGGGTCAGCCTGGTACGAGCAGTACTTC. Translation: CASSRTTGSAWYEQYF.

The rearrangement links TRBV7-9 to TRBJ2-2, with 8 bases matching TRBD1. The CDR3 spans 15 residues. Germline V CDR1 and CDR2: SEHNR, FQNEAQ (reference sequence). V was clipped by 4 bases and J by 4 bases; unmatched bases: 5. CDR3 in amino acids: CASSSGTGPTGELFF. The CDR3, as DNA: TGTGCCAGCAGCTCCGGGACAGGTCCCACCGGGGAGCTGTTTTTT. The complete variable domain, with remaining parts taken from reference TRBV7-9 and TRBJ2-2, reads DTGVSQNPRHKITKRGQNVTFRCDPISEHNRLYWYRQTLGQGPEFLTYFQNEAQLEKSRLLSDRFSAERPKGSFSTLEIQRTEQGDSAMYLCASSSGTGPTGELFFGEGSRLTVL.

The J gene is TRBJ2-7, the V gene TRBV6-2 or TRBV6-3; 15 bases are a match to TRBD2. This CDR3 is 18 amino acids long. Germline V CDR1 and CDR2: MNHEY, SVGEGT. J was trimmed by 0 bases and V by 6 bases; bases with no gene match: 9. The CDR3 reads CASSTGTSGRPSSYEQYF. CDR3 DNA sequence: TGTGCCAGCAGCACCGGGACTAGCGGGAGGCCGAGCTCCTACGAGCAGTACTTC.

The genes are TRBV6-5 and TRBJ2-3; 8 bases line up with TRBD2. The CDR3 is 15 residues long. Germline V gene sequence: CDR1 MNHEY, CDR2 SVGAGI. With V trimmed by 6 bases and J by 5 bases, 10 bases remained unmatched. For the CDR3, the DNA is TGTGCCAGCAGCCTCGGGAGGGCCGGCGTAGATACGCAGTATTTT. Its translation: CASSLGRAGVDTQYF.

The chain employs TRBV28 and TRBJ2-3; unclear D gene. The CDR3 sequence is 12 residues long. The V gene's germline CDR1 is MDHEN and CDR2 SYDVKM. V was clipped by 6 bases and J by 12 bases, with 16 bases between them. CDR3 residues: CASRPAPPVQYF. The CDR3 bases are TGTGCCAGCAGACCGGCCCCACCAGTCCAGTATTTT.

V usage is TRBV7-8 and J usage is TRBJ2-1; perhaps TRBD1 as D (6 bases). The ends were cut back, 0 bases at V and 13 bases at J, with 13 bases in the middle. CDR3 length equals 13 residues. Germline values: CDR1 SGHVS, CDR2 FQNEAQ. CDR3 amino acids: CASSLAQGYPQFF. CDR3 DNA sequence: TGTGCCAGCAGCTTAGCGCAGGGGTATCCCCAGTTCTTC.

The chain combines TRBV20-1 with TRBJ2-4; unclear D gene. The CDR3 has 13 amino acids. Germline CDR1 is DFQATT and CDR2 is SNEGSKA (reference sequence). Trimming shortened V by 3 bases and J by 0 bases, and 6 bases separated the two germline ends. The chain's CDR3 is CSASVPAKNIQYF. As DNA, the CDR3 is TGCAGTGCTAGTGTCCCAGCCAAAAACATTCAGTACTTC.

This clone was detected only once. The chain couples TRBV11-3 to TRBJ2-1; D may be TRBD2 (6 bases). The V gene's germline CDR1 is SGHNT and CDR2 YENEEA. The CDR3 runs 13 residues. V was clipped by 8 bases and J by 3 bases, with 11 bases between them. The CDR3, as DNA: TGTGCCAGCGGGACTCAAGACTACAATGAGCAGTTCTTC. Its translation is CASGTQDYNEQFF.

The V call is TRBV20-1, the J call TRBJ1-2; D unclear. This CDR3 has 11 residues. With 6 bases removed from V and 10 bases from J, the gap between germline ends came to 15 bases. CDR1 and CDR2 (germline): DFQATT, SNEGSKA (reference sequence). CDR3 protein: CSARELTAYTF. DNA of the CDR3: TGCAGTGCCCGAGAACTTACGGCCTACACCTTC.

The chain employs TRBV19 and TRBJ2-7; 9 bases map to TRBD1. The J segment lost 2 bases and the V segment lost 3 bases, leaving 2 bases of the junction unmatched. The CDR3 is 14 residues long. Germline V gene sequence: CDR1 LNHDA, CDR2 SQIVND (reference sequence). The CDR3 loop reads CASSIRTGAYEQYF. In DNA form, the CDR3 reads TGTGCCAGTAGTATCAGGACAGGGGCCTACGAGCAGTACTTC.

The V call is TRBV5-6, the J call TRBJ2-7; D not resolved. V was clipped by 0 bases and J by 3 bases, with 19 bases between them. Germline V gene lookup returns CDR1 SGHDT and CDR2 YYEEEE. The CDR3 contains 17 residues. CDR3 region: CASSLVRGTTSNYEQYF. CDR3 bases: TGTGCCAGCAGCTTGGTGCGCGGCACTACCTCGAACTACGAGCAGTACTTC. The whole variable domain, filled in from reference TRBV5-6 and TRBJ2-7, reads DAGVTQSPTHLIKTRGQQVTLRCSPKSGHDTVSWYQQALGQGPQFIFQYYEEEERQRGNFPDRFSGHQFPNYSSELNVNALLLGDSALYLCASSLVRGTTSNYEQYFGPGTRLTVT.

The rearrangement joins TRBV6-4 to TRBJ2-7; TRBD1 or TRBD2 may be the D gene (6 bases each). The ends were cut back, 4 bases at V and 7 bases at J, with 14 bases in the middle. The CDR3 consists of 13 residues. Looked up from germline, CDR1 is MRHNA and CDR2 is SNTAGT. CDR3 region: CASSATGAGEQYF. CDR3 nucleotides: TGTGCCAGCAGTGCGACGGGGGCTGGAGAGCAGTACTTC.

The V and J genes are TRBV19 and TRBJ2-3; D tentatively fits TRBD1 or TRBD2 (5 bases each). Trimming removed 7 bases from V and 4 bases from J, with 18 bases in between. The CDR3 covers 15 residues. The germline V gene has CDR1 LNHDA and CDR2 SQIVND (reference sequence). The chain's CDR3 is CASIGRQGEADTQYF. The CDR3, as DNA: TGTGCCAGTATAGGCCGGCAGGGAGAGGCAGATACGCAGTATTTT.

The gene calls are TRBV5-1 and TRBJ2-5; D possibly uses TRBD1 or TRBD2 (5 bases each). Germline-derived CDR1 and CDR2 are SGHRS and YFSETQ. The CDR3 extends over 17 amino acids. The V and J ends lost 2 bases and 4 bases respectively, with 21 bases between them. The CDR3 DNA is TGCGCCAGCAGCTTATATCCTGGGACCTCCGTGGGAGAGACCCAGTACTTC. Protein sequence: CASSLYPGTSVGETQYF.

CDR3 sequence: CASRRTGPGAYEQYF. As DNA, the CDR3 is TGTGCCAGCAGAAGGACAGGGCCGGGAGCCTACGAGCAGTACTTC. The chain joins TRBV6-5 to TRBJ2-7; 8 bases match TRBD1. The junction had 9 bases not matched to a gene; V was cut back by 6 bases and J by 2 bases. Germline V gene lookup returns CDR1 MNHEY and CDR2 SVGAGI. The CDR3 consists of 15 residues.

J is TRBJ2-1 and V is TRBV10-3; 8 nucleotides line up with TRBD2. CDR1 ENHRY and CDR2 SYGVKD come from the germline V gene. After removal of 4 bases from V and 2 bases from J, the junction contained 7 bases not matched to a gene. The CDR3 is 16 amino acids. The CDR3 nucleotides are TGTGCCATCAGTGGGCAGACTAGCGACGCCTACAATGAGCAGTTCTTC. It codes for CAISGQTSDAYNEQFF.

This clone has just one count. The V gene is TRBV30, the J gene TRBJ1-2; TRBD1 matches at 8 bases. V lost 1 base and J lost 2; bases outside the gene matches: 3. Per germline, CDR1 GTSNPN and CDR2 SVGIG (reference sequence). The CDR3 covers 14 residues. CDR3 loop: CAWSAGQVNYGYTF. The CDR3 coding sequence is TGTGCCTGGAGTGCGGGACAGGTCAACTATGGCTACACCTTC.

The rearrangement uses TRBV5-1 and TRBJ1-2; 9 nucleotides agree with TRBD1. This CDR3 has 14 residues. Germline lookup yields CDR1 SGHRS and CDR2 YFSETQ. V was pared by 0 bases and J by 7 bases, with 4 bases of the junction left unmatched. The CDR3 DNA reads TGCGCCAGCAGCTTGGAGGGACAGGGAGCTGGCTACACCTTC. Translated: CASSLEGQGAGYTF.

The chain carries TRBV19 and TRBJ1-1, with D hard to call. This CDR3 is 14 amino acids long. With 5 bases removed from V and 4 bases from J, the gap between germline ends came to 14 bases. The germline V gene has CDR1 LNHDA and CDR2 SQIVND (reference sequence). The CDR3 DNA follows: TGTGCCAGTAGTGCCTCCGGGCCTGGCACTGAAGCTTTCTTT. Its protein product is CASSASGPGTEAFF.

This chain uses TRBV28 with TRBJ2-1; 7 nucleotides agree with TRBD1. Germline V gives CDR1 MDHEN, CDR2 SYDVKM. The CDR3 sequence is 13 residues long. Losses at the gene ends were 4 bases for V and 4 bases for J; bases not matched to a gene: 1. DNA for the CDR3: TGTGCCAGCAGTTCGGGACAGTACAATGAGCAGTTCTTC. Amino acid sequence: CASSSGQYNEQFF.